A single sample is the source of the 25 T cell receptor beta chains below, sequenced in a study of blood T cell repertoires in COVID-19. TCRdb keeps only in-frame clones here, not all; method: immunoSEQ multiplex PCR. The table has fewer than 300,000 clones, 80% to 85% seen once. What was sequenced was peripheral blood. The receptors here all came from a person in their 70s with COVID-19, enrolled during active disease.

The V call is TRBV19, the J call TRBJ2-4; TRBD2 is a possible D gene (6 bases). The CDR3 length is 15 residues. Trimming took 3 bases from V and 0 from J, leaving 9 bases between them. Germline V gives CDR1 LNHDA, CDR2 SQIVND (reference sequence). This CDR3 is CASSMGGVAKNIQYF. DNA for the CDR3: TGTGCCAGTAGTATGGGCGGGGTAGCCAAAAACATTCAGTACTTC.

This sequence joins TRBV19 and TRBJ1-1; D gene ambiguous. Germline values: CDR1 LNHDA, CDR2 SQIVND (reference sequence). There are 11 residues in the CDR3. Trimming shortened V by 7 bases and J by 6 bases, and 9 bases separated the two germline ends. The CDR3 spells CASIGLSEAFF. CDR3 nucleotide sequence: TGTGCCAGTATCGGTCTTTCTGAAGCTTTCTTT.

V is TRBV7-3 and J is TRBJ2-3; 8 bases map to TRBD2. This CDR3 is 15 amino acids long. Germline V gene lookup returns CDR1 SGHTA and CDR2 FQGTGA. V lost 8 bases, J lost 4 bases, and 11 bases stayed unmatched. DNA for the CDR3: TGTGCCAGCGCCCTGCAGACTAGCGAATCAGATACGCAGTATTTT. Encoded protein: CASALQTSESDTQYF.

This clone turned up a few times. The chain has TRBV5-1 and TRBJ1-5; D gene ambiguous. The CDR3 runs to 16 residues. The germline V and J ends were trimmed by 0 bases and 0 bases, with 10 bases remaining between them. Germline CDR1 reads SGHRS; CDR2 reads YFSETQ. CDR3 in amino acids: CASSLGSGDSNQPQHF. DNA of the CDR3: TGCGCCAGCAGCTTGGGATCCGGTGATAGCAATCAGCCCCAGCATTTT.

The V and J genes are TRBV28 and TRBJ1-1, with 10 bases identical to TRBD1. The V and J ends lost 6 bases and 3 bases, in that order; junction bases with no gene match: 7. Germline lookup yields CDR1 MDHEN and CDR2 SYDVKM. This CDR3 is built from 15 residues. CDR3 region: CASRPGTGVYTEAFF. For the CDR3, the DNA is TGTGCCAGCAGACCCGGGACAGGGGTCTACACTGAAGCTTTCTTT.

This rearrangement joins TRBV9 to TRBJ2-2; 11 bases align to TRBD2. V lost 2 bases, J lost 4 bases, and 1 base stayed unmatched. Per the germline V gene, CDR1 is SGDLS and CDR2 is YYNGEE. CDR3 length equals 15 residues. The CDR3 spells CASSVSGGATGELFF. DNA of the CDR3: TGTGCCAGCAGCGTTAGCGGGGGGGCCACCGGGGAGCTGTTTTTT.

The V and J genes are TRBV18 and TRBJ2-7, with D hard to call. Germline V gene data show CDR1 as KGHSH and CDR2 as LQKENI. Trimming removed 6 bases at V and 4 bases at J, with 13 bases between. The CDR3 is made up of 13 amino acids. In nucleotides, the CDR3 is TGTGCCAGCTCTTCCCTAGACGGGTACGAGCAGTACTTC. It yields the protein CASSSLDGYEQYF. Full variable domain (missing parts from reference TRBV18 and TRBJ2-7): NAGVMQNPRHLVRRRGQEARLRCSPMKGHSHVYWYRQLPEEGLKFMVYLQKENIIDESGMPKERFSAEFPKEGPSILRIQQVVRGDSAAYFCASSSLDGYEQYFGPGTRLTVT.

The chain joins TRBV2 to TRBJ2-2; no firm D call. V lost 6 bases and J 4 bases, leaving 9 bases between the germline ends. CDR1 SNHLY and CDR2 FYNNEI come from the germline V gene. The CDR3 contains 13 residues. CDR3 bases: TGTGCCAGCAGGGGCAGCCTCACCGGGGAGCTGTTTTTT. Protein: CASRGSLTGELFF.

The V gene is TRBV7-9, the J gene TRBJ1-6; D gene uncertain. The germline V gene has CDR1 SEHNR and CDR2 FQNEAQ (reference sequence). Between the trimmed V and J ends, which lost 3 bases and 10 bases, there was a span of 13 bases. The CDR3 sequence is 14 residues long. DNA of the CDR3: TGTGCCAGCAGCTTGAACAGTCCCGGCTCACCCCTCCACTTT. Translating it yields CASSLNSPGSPLHF.

V and J are TRBV7-9 and TRBJ1-5; D is possibly TRBD1 (5 bases). The germline CDR1 and CDR2 sequences are SEHNR and FQNEAQ (reference sequence). V lost 5 bases and J lost 1, with 15 bases in between. The CDR3 is made up of 16 amino acids. DNA of the CDR3: TGTGCCAGCAGCCTGGAGGGATGGGGGAGCAATCAGCCCCAGCATTTT. Protein sequence: CASSLEGWGSNQPQHF.

V and J are TRBV20-1 and TRBJ2-7; tentatively, D is TRBD1 (5 bases). This CDR3 spans 13 amino acids. Trimming took 3 bases from V and 2 from J, leaving 11 bases between them. Germline V gene sequence: CDR1 DFQATT, CDR2 SNEGSKA (reference sequence). CDR3 residues: CSASLRVAYEQYF. CDR3 sequence (DNA): TGCAGTGCTAGTCTCAGGGTCGCCTACGAGCAGTACTTC.

The CDR3 is CAISYGGRRGYTF. The DNA for the CDR3 is TGTGCCATCAGTTACGGGGGGCGGCGTGGCTACACCTTC. The chain carries TRBV10-3 and TRBJ1-2; D may be TRBD1 (6 bases). CDR1 and CDR2 (germline): ENHRY, SYGVKD. The CDR3 consists of 13 residues. Trimming stripped 5 bases from V and 7 bases from J, with 14 bases between.

The CDR3 coding sequence is TGTGCCAGTAGTGAGACAGGGTGGCCCGGGGAGCTGTTTTTT. Amino acids: CASSETGWPGELFF. The chain has TRBV19 and TRBJ2-2, with 7 bases lining up with TRBD1. This CDR3 has 14 amino acids. Trimming took 5 bases from V and 6 from J; bases not matched to a gene: 6. Germline CDR1 and CDR2: LNHDA and SQIVND (reference sequence).

V and J are TRBV11-2 and TRBJ2-5; D not certain. The CDR3 extends over 14 amino acids. With 1 base removed from V and 5 bases from J, the gap between germline ends came to 11 bases. Germline V gene data show CDR1 as SGHAT and CDR2 as FQNNGV. The CDR3 loop reads CASSLGQKWETQYF. CDR3 coding DNA: TGTGCCAGCAGCTTAGGCCAGAAGTGGGAGACCCAGTACTTC.

This chain joins TRBV7-3 and TRBJ2-5; D may be TRBD1 (7 bases). The CDR3 extends over 16 amino acids. Trimming cost V 1 base and J 3 bases, with 15 bases left between them. CDR1 SGHTA and CDR2 FQGTGA come from the germline V gene. This chain's CDR3 is CASSLIRAGGKETQYF. The CDR3 nucleotides are TGTGCCAGCAGCTTAATAAGGGCAGGGGGGAAAGAGACCCAGTACTTC.

This chain links TRBV7-2 with TRBJ2-7; D uncertain. Germline-derived CDR1 and CDR2 are SGHTA and FQGNSA. This CDR3 spans 13 amino acids. V was cut by 1 base and J by 3 bases, with 7 bases left in between. CDR3 sequence reads: CASSLGPDYEQYF. CDR3 sequence (DNA): TGTGCCAGCAGCTTAGGGCCAGACTACGAGCAGTACTTC.

In its sample, this clone was seen once. This chain connects TRBV11-2 to TRBJ1-1, with D tentatively TRBD1 (5 bases). The length of the CDR3 is 13 residues. Germline V gene data show CDR1 as SGHAT and CDR2 as FQNNGV. Trimming removed 5 bases from V and 5 bases from J, with 12 bases in between. The DNA of the CDR3 is TGTGCCAGCAGCCCCGGGGGATGGACTGAAGCTTTCTTT. Its protein product is CASSPGGWTEAFF.

This clone showed up just once. The chain uses TRBV6-5 and TRBJ2-7; 9 bases line up with TRBD1. This CDR3 has 13 residues. Germline-derived CDR1 and CDR2 are MNHEY and SVGAGI. Germline trimming cut 8 bases from V and 4 bases from J; bases unmatched to any gene: 6. CDR3 amino acids: CASRTGGGYEQYF. The CDR3 nucleotides read TGTGCCAGCCGTACAGGGGGCGGTTACGAGCAGTACTTC.

This chain joins TRBV3-1 (or the pseudogene TRBV3-2) and TRBJ2-7; 10 bases fit TRBD2. V lost 1 base, J lost 0 bases, and 6 bases stayed unmatched. The CDR3 runs to 17 residues. Germline CDR1 LGHDT, CDR2 YNNKEL (reference sequence). CDR3 protein: CASSQGSGLADSYEQYF. The CDR3 DNA is TGTGCCAGCAGCCAAGGGTCAGGACTAGCGGACTCCTACGAGCAGTACTTC.

J is TRBJ2-3 and V is TRBV18, with D maybe TRBD2 (5 bases). The germline gives CDR1 KGHSH, CDR2 LQKENI. Trimming removed 1 base at V and 1 base at J, with 9 bases between. The CDR3 totals 15 residues. The CDR3 reads CASSPLQRRTDTQYF. The CDR3 DNA sequence: TGTGCCAGCTCACCACTCCAGCGGCGCACAGATACGCAGTATTTT. Full variable domain (remainder filled in from reference TRBV18 and TRBJ2-3): NAGVMQNPRHLVRRRGQEARLRCSPMKGHSHVYWYRQLPEEGLKFMVYLQKENIIDESGMPKERFSAEFPKEGPSILRIQQVVRGDSAAYFCASSPLQRRTDTQYFGPGTRLTVL.

V usage is TRBV4-3 and J usage is TRBJ1-1, with D perhaps TRBD1 (6 bases). The germline V and J ends were trimmed by 0 bases and 2 bases, with 13 bases remaining between them. Germline CDR1 reads LGHNA; CDR2 reads YSLEER. The CDR3 has 16 residues. This CDR3 is CASSQDPTGFNTEAFF. The CDR3 nucleotides are TGCGCCAGCAGCCAAGATCCCACAGGGTTCAACACTGAAGCTTTCTTT.

This clone was seen only once. The chain links TRBV27 to TRBJ2-7; D is undetermined. CDR3 length: 15 residues. The germline V and J ends were trimmed by 4 bases and 4 bases, with 17 bases remaining between them. Looked up from germline, CDR1 is MNHEY and CDR2 is SMNVEV (reference sequence). CDR3 loop: CASSSRQDTPYEQYF. In DNA, the CDR3 is TGTGCCAGCAGTTCCCGACAAGACACCCCTTACGAGCAGTACTTC.

The table lists this clone with a count of one. CDR3 DNA: TGCAGCGTTGGCAGGGAGGATCCCAGCAATCAGCCCCAGCATTTT. Protein sequence: CSVGREDPSNQPQHF. The rearrangement joins TRBV29-1 to TRBJ1-5; D possibly corresponds to TRBD1 (5 bases). This CDR3 contains 15 residues. CDR1 is SQVTM and CDR2 is ANQGSEA in the germline V gene. Trimming cost V 4 bases and J 1 base, with 14 bases left between them.

The chain recombines TRBV6-6 with TRBJ2-2; 8 positions match TRBD2. In germline, CDR1 is MNHNY, CDR2 SVGAGI (reference sequence). This CDR3 has 15 residues. V was clipped by 5 bases and J by 5 bases; unmatched bases: 7. The chain's CDR3 is CASSTSGGATGELFF. CDR3 in DNA: TGTGCCAGCAGTACCTCCGGGGGGGCGACCGGGGAGCTGTTTTTT.

Ten or more counts support this clone. In DNA form, the CDR3 reads TGTGCCAGCAGTGACCCAAGGACAGTCCAAGAGACCCAGTACTTC. Translation gives CASSDPRTVQETQYF. The chain employs TRBV25-1 and TRBJ2-5; D is perhaps TRBD1 (6 bases). CDR3 length: 15 amino acids. The V gene's germline CDR1 is MGHDK and CDR2 SYGVNS. With 3 bases removed from V and 1 base from J, the gap between germline ends came to 12 bases.